What follows are 29 T cell receptor beta chains derived from one specimen sequenced in a study of sequential checkpoint blockade in melanoma. The treatment here: randomized to nivolumab then ipilimumab (arm A) or the reverse (arm B). The method was immunoSEQ multiplex PCR; TCRdb's version includes in-frame clones alone and lacks a portion of them. The sample includes about 40,000 clones, 80% to 90% of them seen just once. This sample comprised CD8+ T cells sorted from blood (inferred from file names), obtained from a patient given nivolumab and ipilimumab in sequence. The receptor set was obtained from a human donor with melanoma.

This chain joins TRBV2 and TRBJ1-1; a possible D gene is TRBD1 (5 bases). The CDR3 totals 14 residues. Trimming removed 7 bases from V and 2 bases from J, with 14 bases in between. Germline CDR1 and CDR2: SNHLY and FYNNEI. The CDR3 DNA reads TGTGCCAGCATTGTAGGGGCAGGTAACACTGAAGCTTTCTTT. Its protein is CASIVGAGNTEAFF. The whole variable domain, remainder taken from reference TRBV2 and TRBJ1-1, is EPEVTQTPSHQVTQMGQEVILRCVPISNHLYFYWYRQILGQKVEFLVSFYNNEISEKSEIFDDQFSVERPDGSNFTLKIRSTKLEDSAMYFCASIVGAGNTEAFFGQGTRLTVV.

This clone was seen more than once but under ten times. The V call is TRBV11-2, the J call TRBJ2-7, with 7 bases that match TRBD1. The trim removed 7 bases at V and 3 bases at J, leaving 12 bases unmatched. Germline CDR1 and CDR2: SGHAT and FQNNGV. The CDR3 consists of 15 residues. The CDR3, as DNA: TGTGCCAGCATCCTAAACGCGGCAGGGGGCTACGAGCAGTACTTC. Translated: CASILNAAGGYEQYF.

The chain has TRBV5-1 and TRBJ1-1; 7 bases are a match to TRBD1. CDR1 and CDR2 from the germline V gene are SGHRS and YFSETQ. This CDR3 is built from 15 residues. J lost 4 bases, V lost 0 bases, and 6 bases had no gene match. The CDR3 loop is CASSLGLTGFTEAFF. DNA for the CDR3: TGCGCCAGCAGCTTGGGATTGACAGGGTTCACTGAAGCTTTCTTT.

The V gene is TRBV28, the J gene TRBJ2-7, with TRBD2 matching over 11 bases. The CDR3 totals 16 residues. J was trimmed by 3 bases and V by 6 bases; bases with no gene match: 10. Germline loops: CDR1 MDHEN, CDR2 SYDVKM. Here the CDR3 reads CASSPTSGSFLYEQYF. DNA for the CDR3: TGTGCCAGCAGCCCCACTAGCGGGAGTTTCCTCTACGAGCAGTACTTC. Drawing the rest from reference TRBV28 and TRBJ2-7, the complete variable domain is DVKVTQSSRYLVKRTGEKVFLECVQDMDHENMFWYRQDPGLGLRLIYFSYDVKMKEKGDIPEGYSVSREKKERFSLILESASTNQTSMYLCASSPTSGSFLYEQYFGPGTRLTVT.

The V gene is TRBV7-9, the J gene TRBJ2-1; D remains ambiguous. Trimming shortened V by 6 bases and J by 3 bases, and 6 bases separated the two germline ends. CDR3 size: 12 residues. The V gene's germline CDR1 is SEHNR and CDR2 FQNEAQ (reference sequence). The CDR3 DNA reads TGTGCCAGCAGTCTAAACTACAATGAGCAGTTCTTC. Amino acids: CASSLNYNEQFF.

The chain employs TRBV28 and TRBJ2-3; D might be TRBD1 (6 bases). Germline-derived CDR1 and CDR2 are MDHEN and SYDVKM. The germline V and J ends were trimmed by 5 bases and 5 bases, with 14 bases remaining between them. The CDR3 runs to 14 residues. The CDR3 spells CASSGLQGRDTQYF. The CDR3, as DNA: TGTGCCAGCAGTGGTCTACAGGGCCGAGATACGCAGTATTTT.

This clone was counted a few times. The chain has TRBV11-2 and TRBJ1-2, with 8 bases aligning to TRBD1. The J segment lost 3 bases and the V segment lost 5 bases, leaving 11 bases of the junction unmatched. The CDR3 consists of 16 residues. The germline V gene encodes CDR1 SGHAT and CDR2 FQNNGV. In nucleotides, the CDR3 is TGTGCCAGCAGCCTGGGGACAGGTCCCGACTACTATGGCTACACCTTC. It encodes CASSLGTGPDYYGYTF.

J is TRBJ1-2 and V is TRBV13; 7 bases match TRBD1. The V segment lost 0 bases and the J segment 5 bases; nucleotides outside the gene matches: 15. This CDR3 has 18 residues. Germline CDR1 PRHDT, CDR2 FYEKMQ (reference sequence). The CDR3, as DNA: TGTGCCAGCAGCTTAGGTCCTATTAACAGGGGCTTAGGTTATGGCTACACCTTC. Translated: CASSLGPINRGLGYGYTF.

The V gene is TRBV23-1, the J gene TRBJ1-5; weak D call: TRBD1 (6 bases). TRBV23-1 is given ORF status, its function remaining uncertain. V was trimmed by 8 bases and J by 2 bases, leaving 16 bases between them. The CDR3 is 15 amino acids. CDR3: CASEPMGQRNQPQHF. CDR3 bases: TGCGCCAGCGAACCCATGGGACAACGCAATCAGCCCCAGCATTTT.

Note on this clone: Since the CDR3 does not end with the conserved phenylalanine or tryptophan, this likely comes from a read error. The DNA is omitted, as the CDR3 cannot be located on it reliably, and the CDR3 follows TCRdb's listing. The chain combines TRBV30 with TRBJ2-7; the tabulated D call, TRBD2, remains unverified against the DNA. The V gene's germline CDR1 is GTSNPN and CDR2 SVGIG (reference sequence). Counting both end residues, the CDR3 totals 8 amino acids. The chain's CDR3 is CAEGGGFI.

The chain uses TRBV4-2 and TRBJ1-4; D gene unclear. V lost 3 bases and J 7 bases, leaving 6 bases between the germline ends. Per the germline V gene, CDR1 is LGHNA and CDR2 is YNFKEQ. The CDR3 extends over 12 amino acids. Here the CDR3 reads CASSHLAEKLFF. In DNA, the CDR3 is TGTGCCAGCAGCCACCTGGCTGAAAAACTGTTTTTT.

V is TRBV14 and J is TRBJ2-1, with D unclear. This CDR3 comprises 11 residues. V was clipped by 0 bases and J by 9 bases, with 3 bases between them. Germline V lookup: CDR1 SGHDN, CDR2 FVKESK. This chain's CDR3 is CASSQEREQFF. CDR3 in DNA: TGTGCCAGCAGCCAAGAGCGTGAGCAGTTCTTC.

The chain combines TRBV16 with TRBJ1-2, with 8 bases that match TRBD1. V lost 6 bases, J lost 4 bases, and 4 bases stayed unmatched. Germline lookup yields CDR1 KGHSY and CDR2 FQNENV. The CDR3 has 13 amino acids. CDR3 nucleotide sequence: TGTGCCAGCAGTCTGGGACAGGTCTATGGCTACACCTTC. It codes for CASSLGQVYGYTF.

This clone was found once. The chain joins TRBV28 to TRBJ2-7; 7 bases are a match to TRBD2. The CDR3 covers 11 residues. V shed 6 bases and J 6 bases; nucleotides not matched to a gene: 2. From germline, CDR1 is MDHEN and CDR2 SYDVKM. The CDR3 bases are TGTGCCAGCAGCTCGGGAGGCGAGCAGTACTTC. It is translated as CASSSGGEQYF. Filled out from reference TRBV28 and TRBJ2-7, the complete variable domain reads DVKVTQSSRYLVKRTGEKVFLECVQDMDHENMFWYRQDPGLGLRLIYFSYDVKMKEKGDIPEGYSVSREKKERFSLILESASTNQTSMYLCASSSGGEQYFGPGTRLTVT.

This chain joins TRBV28 and TRBJ1-2; 7 bases fit TRBD1. There are 16 residues in the CDR3. Trimming cost V 5 bases and J 0 bases; bases outside gene matches: 9. CDR1 is MDHEN and CDR2 is SYDVKM in the germline V gene. The CDR3 reads CASSPTGTVTNYGYTF. The CDR3, as DNA: TGTGCCAGCAGTCCCACCGGGACAGTCACTAACTATGGCTACACCTTC.

The chain joins TRBV6-5 to TRBJ1-2; TRBD1 agrees at 7 bases. This CDR3 is 15 amino acids long. Germline loops: CDR1 MNHEY, CDR2 SVGAGI. J was trimmed by 5 bases and V by 0 bases; bases with no gene match: 6. CDR3 region: CASSYSGDRVYGYTF. The DNA for the CDR3 is TGTGCCAGCAGTTACTCGGGAGACAGGGTTTATGGCTACACCTTC.

In this sample, this clone turned up once. CDR3 sequence reads: CASSQGTGWGNQPQHF. The CDR3 DNA sequence: TGCGCCAGCAGCCAAGGGACAGGTTGGGGCAATCAGCCCCAGCATTTT. The rearrangement links TRBV4-1 to TRBJ1-5, with 7 positions matching TRBD1. Trimming removed 1 base from V and 2 bases from J; junction bases left unmatched: 5. Germline CDR1 and CDR2: MGHRA and YSYEKL. The CDR3 spans 16 residues.

V gene TRBV27 combines with J gene TRBJ2-3; 12 bases align to TRBD2. The V and J ends lost 6 bases and 6 bases, in that order; junction bases with no gene match: 4. This CDR3 has 14 amino acids. CDR1 and CDR2 (germline): MNHEY, SMNVEV (reference sequence). The CDR3 DNA reads as TGTGCCAGCAGGCTAGCGGGAGGGTTGGATACGCAGTATTTT. It is translated as CASRLAGGLDTQYF.

This clone showed up just a few times. The CDR3 DNA sequence: TGTGCCAGCAGCCAACAGGGACTGAACACTGAAGCTTTCTTT. Its translation: CASSQQGLNTEAFF. This chain connects TRBV6-1 to TRBJ1-1; maybe TRBD1 (6 bases). The V gene's germline CDR1 is MNHNS and CDR2 SASEGT. Deletions cut 6 bases from V and 0 bases from J, with 11 bases between. The CDR3 covers 14 residues.

The V gene is TRBV19, the J gene TRBJ1-1; 9 bases align to TRBD1. This CDR3 contains 15 residues. Germline CDR1 reads LNHDA; CDR2 reads SQIVND (reference sequence). Unmatched junction bases numbered 5, after V lost 5 bases and J lost 1 base. The CDR3 region has the DNA TGTGCCAGTAGTCCATGGGGACAGGGGAACACTGAAGCTTTCTTT. It yields the protein CASSPWGQGNTEAFF.

This chain connects TRBV7-6 to TRBJ2-3; the D is unclear. The germline gives CDR1 SGHVS, CDR2 FNYEAQ. This CDR3 has 11 residues. Trimming shortened V by 4 bases and J by 6 bases, and 5 bases separated the two germline ends. CDR3 sequence (DNA): TGTGCCAGCAGCTCCGTCGATACGCAGTATTTT. This gives the protein CASSSVDTQYF.

This clone was seen a handful of times. The chain links TRBV7-9 to TRBJ1-4; possibly TRBD1 for D (5 bases). Germline V gene data show CDR1 as SEHNR and CDR2 as FQNEAQ (reference sequence). The CDR3 length is 14 residues. Trimming left V 5 bases short and J 7 bases short, with 14 bases between. CDR3 in amino acids: CASSPGTGGEKLFF. CDR3 coding DNA: TGTGCCAGCAGCCCAGGGACGGGGGGTGAAAAACTGTTTTTT.

This clone was seen just once. The chain has TRBV7-9 and TRBJ1-4; 12 bases agree with TRBD1. V was clipped by 6 bases and J by 0 bases; unmatched bases: 5. The CDR3 has 17 amino acids. Looked up from germline, CDR1 is SEHNR and CDR2 is FQNEAQ (reference sequence). CDR3 coding DNA: TGTGCCAGCAGGGGACAGGGGGCCAGAGCAACTAATGAAAAACTGTTTTTT. This sequence encodes CASRGQGARATNEKLFF.

V is TRBV2 and J is TRBJ2-1, with 10 bases lining up with TRBD2. The trim removed 4 bases at V and 5 bases at J, leaving 5 bases unmatched. This CDR3 contains 15 residues. The germline V gene encodes CDR1 SNHLY and CDR2 FYNNEI. CDR3 sequence: CASSGGLAGDNEQFF. The CDR3 region has the DNA TGTGCCAGCAGTGGAGGGCTAGCGGGAGACAATGAGCAGTTCTTC.

This clone was seen a few times. The CDR3 DNA sequence: TGTGCCAGCAGCGTTGACTGGTCTAGCCAAGAGACCCAGTACTTC. Translation gives CASSVDWSSQETQYF. The genes are TRBV9 and TRBJ2-5; D call uncertain. The V gene lost 2 bases and the J gene lost 1 base, with 12 bases spanning the gap. Germline CDR1 SGDLS, CDR2 YYNGEE. This CDR3 is 15 amino acids long.

This chain links TRBV4-3 with TRBJ1-2, with 7 positions matching TRBD1. CDR3 size: 15 residues. Germline values: CDR1 LGHNA, CDR2 YSLEER. V was pared by 3 bases and J by 6 bases, with 10 bases of the junction left unmatched. This CDR3 is CASSQGITDRDGYTF. The CDR3 region has the DNA TGCGCCAGCAGCCAGGGCATAACCGACAGGGATGGCTACACCTTC.

The chain links TRBV5-6 to TRBJ1-4; D is possibly TRBD1 (6 bases). CDR1 and CDR2 (germline): SGHDT, YYEEEE. This CDR3 has 18 amino acids. V lost 4 bases, J lost 8 bases, and 27 bases lay in between. CDR3 sequence: CASSQFNWQGKAEEKLFF. CDR3 nucleotides: TGTGCCAGCAGCCAATTTAACTGGCAGGGGAAAGCGGAGGAAAAACTGTTTTTT.

The chain couples TRBV13 to TRBJ1-2; D is uncertain. This CDR3 comprises 11 residues. Germline values: CDR1 PRHDT, CDR2 FYEKMQ (reference sequence). V lost 6 bases and J lost 4, with 6 bases in between. CDR3 amino acids: CASSGAYGYTF. Here the CDR3 DNA reads TGTGCCAGCAGTGGAGCCTATGGCTACACCTTC.

The chain links TRBV6-6 to TRBJ1-2, with a tentative D call TRBD1 (5 bases). Trimming stripped 7 bases from V and 3 bases from J, with 15 bases between. This CDR3 is built from 14 residues. CDR1 MNHNY and CDR2 SVGAGI come from the germline V gene (reference sequence). CDR3 loop: CASNNPTEYYGYTF. The CDR3 bases are TGTGCCAGCAATAACCCGACAGAGTACTATGGCTACACCTTC.